These 17 T cell receptor beta chains were sequenced from one sample in a study of identical twins. Each CDR3 protein is one row after TCRdb ran MiXCR on the 5' RACE reads. This sample has 700,000 or so distinct CDR3 sequences, with around 21% found just once. The same specimen was also included in a second study, on T cells expressing NK-cell markers.

Material: PBMCs. The receptors shown here come from a woman in her late teens or twenties in good health.

This clonotype showed up just a few times. The chain uses TRBV12-3 or TRBV12-4 and TRBJ2-7, with 8 bases matching TRBD1. Trimming at V came to 5 bases and at J to 4 bases, leaving 7 bases not matched to a gene. This CDR3 is built from 14 residues. CDR3 in amino acids: CASSPTGGEYEQYF. Written as DNA, the CDR3 is TGTGCCAGCAGTCCTACAGGGGGAGAGTACGAGCAGTACTTC.

This chain joins TRBV2 and TRBJ1-1; TRBD1 aligns across 7 bases. With 7 bases clipped from V and 1 base from J, the junction kept 6 bases outside the gene matches. Germline V gene data show CDR1 as SNHLY and CDR2 as FYNNEI. The CDR3 has 14 amino acids. The chain's CDR3 is CASTGGQANTEAFF. As DNA, the CDR3 is TGTGCCAGCACCGGAGGACAGGCGAACACTGAAGCTTTCTTT.

The sample holds one count of this clonotype. The chain uses TRBV4-3 and TRBJ2-7; tentatively, D is TRBD1 (6 bases). In germline, CDR1 is LGHNA, CDR2 YSLEER. V dropped 4 bases and J dropped 5 bases, with 18 bases sitting between them. This CDR3 is built from 15 residues. The CDR3 here is CASSLSYRDNHEQYF. CDR3 bases: TGCGCCAGCAGCCTGAGTTACCGGGACAACCACGAGCAGTACTTC.

This clonotype has only a few counts. The chain uses TRBV20-1 and TRBJ2-1; no reliable D call. The length of the CDR3 is 14 residues. Germline-derived CDR1 and CDR2 are DFQATT and SNEGSKA (reference sequence). V was clipped by 0 bases and J by 1 base, with 7 bases between them. CDR3 coding DNA: TGCAGTGCTAGAGATGCTGGATCCTACAATGAGCAGTTCTTC. This codes for CSARDAGSYNEQFF.

The chain combines TRBV5-1 with TRBJ2-2; a possible D gene is TRBD2 (6 bases). CDR1 and CDR2 (germline): SGHRS, YFSETQ. The V end lost 4 bases, the J end lost 0 bases, and 16 bases lay between the germline ends. CDR3 length: 17 amino acids. The CDR3 region is CASSQGPGLPNTGELFF. The CDR3 DNA reads as TGCGCCAGCAGCCAAGGGCCGGGACTGCCGAACACCGGGGAGCTGTTTTTT. Complete variable domain (other parts from reference TRBV5-1 and TRBJ2-2): KAGVTQTPRYLIKTRGQQVTLSCSPISGHRSVSWYQQTPGQGLQFLFEYFSETQRNKGNFPGRFSGRQFSNSRSEMNVSTLELGDSALYLCASSQGPGLPNTGELFFGEGSRLTVL.

V usage is TRBV9 and J usage is TRBJ2-7; 7 nucleotides line up with TRBD2. The CDR3 runs 15 residues. Germline loops: CDR1 SGDLS, CDR2 YYNGEE. The V gene end was trimmed by 3 bases and the J gene end by 4 bases; junction bases not matched to a gene: 10. Here the CDR3 reads CASSDPQRGQYEQYF. For the CDR3, the DNA is TGTGCCAGCAGCGACCCCCAGCGGGGTCAATACGAGCAGTACTTC.

This chain connects TRBV20-1 to TRBJ2-7, with a tentative D call TRBD2 (6 bases). This CDR3 region has 14 residues. V lost 2 bases and J 0 bases, leaving 11 bases between the germline ends. Germline V gene sequence: CDR1 DFQATT, CDR2 SNEGSKA (reference sequence). DNA for the CDR3: TGCAGTGCTAGAAGACGGGGGAGCTCCTACGAGCAGTACTTC. Translation: CSARRRGSSYEQYF.

This chain joins TRBV11-2 and TRBJ2-2; 13 bases align to TRBD2. J was trimmed by 7 bases and V by 8 bases; bases with no gene match: 13. The CDR3 has 17 amino acids. Germline V gene sequence: CDR1 SGHAT, CDR2 FQNNGV. The DNA of the CDR3 is TGTGCCAGCGGGGGTACACTAGCGGGAGGGCCAGGCGGGGAGCTGTTTTTT. Amino acid sequence: CASGGTLAGGPGGELFF.

V usage is TRBV5-1 and J usage is TRBJ2-1, with TRBD2 matching over 13 bases. The J segment lost 7 bases and the V segment lost 9 bases, leaving 10 bases of the junction unmatched. CDR1 is SGHRS and CDR2 is YFSETQ in the germline V gene. This CDR3 spans 15 amino acids. The CDR3 coding sequence is TGCGCCACCAAATCCGGGACTAGCGGGACGAATGAGCAGTTCTTC. It codes for CATKSGTSGTNEQFF.

V gene TRBV4-2 combines with J gene TRBJ2-1; a weak D match, TRBD2 (6 bases). CDR1 is LGHNA and CDR2 is YNFKEQ in the germline V gene. V lost 6 bases and J 5 bases, leaving 17 bases between the germline ends. This CDR3 is 15 amino acids long. CDR3: CASRPARLADNEQFF. CDR3 nucleotide sequence: TGTGCCAGCAGACCTGCCCGGTTAGCGGACAATGAGCAGTTCTTC.

CDR3 loop: CASSARDRDSGANVLTF. The CDR3 DNA follows: TGCGCCAGCAGCGCCCGGGACAGAGACTCTGGGGCCAACGTCCTGACTTTC. The chain uses TRBV5-1 and TRBJ2-6; 7 bases match TRBD1. The CDR3 spans 17 residues. Germline CDR1 reads SGHRS; CDR2 reads YFSETQ. V gave up 4 bases and J gave up 0 bases; unmatched junction bases: 7.

This rearrangement joins TRBV20-1 to TRBJ2-1; 11 bases match TRBD2. The V segment lost 0 bases and the J segment 7 bases; nucleotides outside the gene matches: 5. This CDR3 region has 15 residues. Per germline, CDR1 DFQATT and CDR2 SNEGSKA (reference sequence). The chain's CDR3 is CSARDRASGRNEQFF. CDR3 bases: TGCAGTGCTAGAGATCGGGCTAGCGGGAGGAATGAGCAGTTCTTC.

This clonotype occurred a few times. The chain is built from TRBV13 and TRBJ2-1; D call uncertain. Deletions cut 3 bases from V and 0 bases from J, with 6 bases between. The germline V gene has CDR1 PRHDT and CDR2 FYEKMQ (reference sequence). The CDR3 covers 14 residues. This CDR3 reads CASSFWSSYNEQFF. Written as DNA, the CDR3 is TGTGCCAGCAGCTTTTGGAGCTCCTACAATGAGCAGTTCTTC.

V gene TRBV7-6 combines with J gene TRBJ2-7; 9 nucleotides align to TRBD1. The junction had 7 bases not matched to a gene; V was cut back by 5 bases and J by 5 bases. CDR1 SGHVS and CDR2 FNYEAQ come from the germline V gene. This CDR3 contains 14 residues. The CDR3 region is CASSQTGQGDEQYF. In nucleotides, the CDR3 is TGTGCCAGCAGCCAGACGGGACAGGGTGACGAGCAGTACTTC.

The genes are TRBV20-1 and TRBJ1-4; TRBD1 matches 7 bases. There are 15 residues in the CDR3. V lost 5 bases, J lost 2 bases, and 8 bases stayed unmatched. Germline V CDR1 and CDR2: DFQATT, SNEGSKA (reference sequence). Here the CDR3 reads CSAGHRGSTNEKLFF. The CDR3 DNA reads as TGCAGTGCTGGCCACAGGGGATCGACTAATGAAAAACTGTTTTTT.

The chain uses TRBV20-1 and TRBJ2-1; either TRBD1 or TRBD2 may fit D (5 bases each). Trimming took off 5 bases at V and 7 bases at J, with 9 bases between the two ends. Germline V lookup: CDR1 DFQATT, CDR2 SNEGSKA (reference sequence). The CDR3 consists of 11 residues. This chain's CDR3 is CSAYWGNEQFF. The CDR3 DNA sequence: TGCAGTGCTTACTGGGGGAATGAGCAGTTCTTC.

The V gene is TRBV7-2, the J gene TRBJ1-2, with 9 bases fitting TRBD1. CDR3 length: 14 residues. J gave up 7 bases and V 10 bases, and 13 bases lay outside the gene matches. The germline V gene has CDR1 SGHTA and CDR2 FQGNSA. The CDR3 sequence: CATSTGQGIGGYTF. The CDR3 nucleotides read TGTGCCACCTCCACGGGACAGGGAATTGGTGGCTACACCTTC.